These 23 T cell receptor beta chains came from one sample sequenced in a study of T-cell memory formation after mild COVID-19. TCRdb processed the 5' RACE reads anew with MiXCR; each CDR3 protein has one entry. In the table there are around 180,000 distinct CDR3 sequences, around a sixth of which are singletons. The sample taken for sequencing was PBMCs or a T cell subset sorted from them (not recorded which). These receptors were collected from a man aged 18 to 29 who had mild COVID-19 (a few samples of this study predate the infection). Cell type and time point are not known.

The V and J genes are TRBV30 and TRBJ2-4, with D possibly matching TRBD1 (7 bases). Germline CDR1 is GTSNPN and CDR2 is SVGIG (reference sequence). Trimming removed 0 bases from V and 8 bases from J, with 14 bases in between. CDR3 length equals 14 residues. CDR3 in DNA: TGTGCCTGGAGTGTCTCAGGGGGGTTTGACATTCAGTACTTC. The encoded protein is CAWSVSGGFDIQYF.

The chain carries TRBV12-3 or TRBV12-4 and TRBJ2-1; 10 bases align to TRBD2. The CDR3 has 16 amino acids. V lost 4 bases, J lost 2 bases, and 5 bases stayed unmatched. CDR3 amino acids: CASSSPSGGAYNEQFF. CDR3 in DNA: TGTGCCAGCAGTTCGCCGAGCGGGGGGGCCTACAATGAGCAGTTCTTC.

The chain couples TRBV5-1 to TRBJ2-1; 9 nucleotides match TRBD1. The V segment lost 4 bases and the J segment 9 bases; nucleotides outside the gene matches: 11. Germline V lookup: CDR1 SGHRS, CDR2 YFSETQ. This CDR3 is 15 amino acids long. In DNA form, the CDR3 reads TGCGCCAGCAGCCCGGGGGACAGGGACCGGGGTGAGCAGTTCTTC. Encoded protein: CASSPGDRDRGEQFF. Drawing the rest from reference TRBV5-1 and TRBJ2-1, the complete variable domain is KAGVTQTPRYLIKTRGQQVTLSCSPISGHRSVSWYQQTPGQGLQFLFEYFSETQRNKGNFPGRFSGRQFSNSRSEMNVSTLELGDSALYLCASSPGDRDRGEQFFGPGTRLTVL.

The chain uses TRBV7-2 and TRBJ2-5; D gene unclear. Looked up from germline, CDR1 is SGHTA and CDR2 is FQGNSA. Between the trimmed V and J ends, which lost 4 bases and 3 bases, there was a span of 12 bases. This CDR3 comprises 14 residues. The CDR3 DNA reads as TGTGCCAGCAGCTCTAGGGTTGGTAAAGAGACCCAGTACTTC. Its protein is CASSSRVGKETQYF.

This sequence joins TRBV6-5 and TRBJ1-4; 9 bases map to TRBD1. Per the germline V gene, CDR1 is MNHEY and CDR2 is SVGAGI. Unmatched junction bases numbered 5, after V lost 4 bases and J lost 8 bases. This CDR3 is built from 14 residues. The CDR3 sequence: CASSWDRVGEKLFF. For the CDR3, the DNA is TGTGCCAGCAGTTGGGACAGGGTTGGGGAAAAACTGTTTTTT.

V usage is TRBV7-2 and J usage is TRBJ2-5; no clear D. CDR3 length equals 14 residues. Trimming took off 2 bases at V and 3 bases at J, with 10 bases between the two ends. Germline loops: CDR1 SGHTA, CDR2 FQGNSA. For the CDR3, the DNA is TGTGCCAGCAGCTTACAAGCACAGAAAGAGACCCAGTACTTC. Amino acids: CASSLQAQKETQYF.

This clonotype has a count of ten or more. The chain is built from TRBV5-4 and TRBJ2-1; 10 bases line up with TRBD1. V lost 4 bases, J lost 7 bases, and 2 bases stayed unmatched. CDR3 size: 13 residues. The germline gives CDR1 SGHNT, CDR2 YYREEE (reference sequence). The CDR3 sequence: CASSEGQGNEQFF. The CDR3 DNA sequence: TGTGCCAGCAGCGAGGGACAGGGGAATGAGCAGTTCTTC.

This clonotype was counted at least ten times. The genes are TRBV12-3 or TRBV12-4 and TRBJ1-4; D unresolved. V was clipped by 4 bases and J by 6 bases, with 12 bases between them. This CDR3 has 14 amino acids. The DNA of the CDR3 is TGTGCCAGCAGTTCAGGCCCAGCGGATGAAAAACTGTTTTTT. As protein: CASSSGPADEKLFF.

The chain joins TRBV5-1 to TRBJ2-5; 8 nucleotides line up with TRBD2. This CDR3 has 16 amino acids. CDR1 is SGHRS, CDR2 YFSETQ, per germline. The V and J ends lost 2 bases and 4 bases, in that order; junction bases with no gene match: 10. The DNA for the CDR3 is TGCGCCAGCAGCTTCTCGGAGCGGGGGTCGGGAGAGACCCAGTACTTC. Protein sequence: CASSFSERGSGETQYF.

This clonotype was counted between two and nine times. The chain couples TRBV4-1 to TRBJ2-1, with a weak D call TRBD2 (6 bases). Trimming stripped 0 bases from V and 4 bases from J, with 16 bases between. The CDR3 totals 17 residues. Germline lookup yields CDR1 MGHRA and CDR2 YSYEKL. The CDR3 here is CASSQDPGGASYNEQFF. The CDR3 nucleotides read TGCGCCAGCAGCCAAGATCCGGGCGGGGCCTCATACAATGAGCAGTTCTTC.

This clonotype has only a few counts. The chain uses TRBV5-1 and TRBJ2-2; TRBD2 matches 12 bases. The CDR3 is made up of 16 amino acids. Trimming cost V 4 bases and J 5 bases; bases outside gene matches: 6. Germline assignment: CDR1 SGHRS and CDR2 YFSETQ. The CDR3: CASSLLAGGGTGELFF. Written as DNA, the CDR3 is TGCGCCAGCAGCCTACTAGCGGGGGGAGGAACCGGGGAGCTGTTTTTT.

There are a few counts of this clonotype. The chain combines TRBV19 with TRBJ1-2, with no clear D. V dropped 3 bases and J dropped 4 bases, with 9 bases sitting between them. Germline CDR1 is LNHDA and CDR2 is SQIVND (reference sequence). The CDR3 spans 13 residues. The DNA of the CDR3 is TGTGCCAGTAGTATTGCGGGAATCTATGGCTACACCTTC. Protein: CASSIAGIYGYTF.

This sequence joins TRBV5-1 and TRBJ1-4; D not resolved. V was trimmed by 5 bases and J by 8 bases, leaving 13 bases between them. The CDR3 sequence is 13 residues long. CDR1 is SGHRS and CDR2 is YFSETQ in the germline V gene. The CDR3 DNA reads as TGCGCCAGCAGAAGGGTAGTAGCGGAAAAACTGTTTTTT. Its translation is CASRRVVAEKLFF.

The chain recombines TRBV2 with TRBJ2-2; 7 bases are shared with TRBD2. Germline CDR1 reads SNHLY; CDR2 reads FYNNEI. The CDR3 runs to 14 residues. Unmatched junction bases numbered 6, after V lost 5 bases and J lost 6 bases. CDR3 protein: CASSPLAVAGELFF. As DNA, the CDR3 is TGTGCCAGCAGTCCCCTAGCGGTCGCCGGGGAGCTGTTTTTT.

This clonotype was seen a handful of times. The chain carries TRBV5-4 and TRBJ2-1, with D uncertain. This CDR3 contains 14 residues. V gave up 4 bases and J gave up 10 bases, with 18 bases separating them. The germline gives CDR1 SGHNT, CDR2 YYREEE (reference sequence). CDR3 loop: CASSSPKTRMEQFF. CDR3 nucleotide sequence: TGTGCCAGCAGCAGCCCCAAAACCCGGATGGAGCAGTTCTTC.

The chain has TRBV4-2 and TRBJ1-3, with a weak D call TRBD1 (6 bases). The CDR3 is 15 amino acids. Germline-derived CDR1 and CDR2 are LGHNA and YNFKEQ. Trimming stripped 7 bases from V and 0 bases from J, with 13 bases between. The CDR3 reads CASNVDSFSGNTIYF. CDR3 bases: TGTGCCAGCAACGTGGACAGCTTCTCTGGAAACACCATATATTTT.

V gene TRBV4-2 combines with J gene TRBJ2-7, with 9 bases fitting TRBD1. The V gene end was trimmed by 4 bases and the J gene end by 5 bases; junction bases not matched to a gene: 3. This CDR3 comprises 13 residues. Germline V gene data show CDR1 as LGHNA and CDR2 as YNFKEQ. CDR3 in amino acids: CASSRDRAHEQYF. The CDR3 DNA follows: TGTGCCAGCAGCCGGGACAGGGCCCACGAGCAGTACTTC.

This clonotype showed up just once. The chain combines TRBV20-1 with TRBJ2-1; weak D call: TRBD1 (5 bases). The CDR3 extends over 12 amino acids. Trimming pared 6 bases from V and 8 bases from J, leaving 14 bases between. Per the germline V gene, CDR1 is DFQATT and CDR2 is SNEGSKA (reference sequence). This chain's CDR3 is CSASDSFDEQFF. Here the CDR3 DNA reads TGCAGTGCGAGCGACAGTTTCGATGAGCAGTTCTTC.

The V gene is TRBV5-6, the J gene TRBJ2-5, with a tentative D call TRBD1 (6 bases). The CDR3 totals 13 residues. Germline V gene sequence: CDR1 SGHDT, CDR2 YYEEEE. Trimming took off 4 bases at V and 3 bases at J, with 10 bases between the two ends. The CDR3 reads CASSLTGKETQYF. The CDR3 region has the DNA TGTGCCAGCAGCCTAACAGGGAAAGAGACCCAGTACTTC.

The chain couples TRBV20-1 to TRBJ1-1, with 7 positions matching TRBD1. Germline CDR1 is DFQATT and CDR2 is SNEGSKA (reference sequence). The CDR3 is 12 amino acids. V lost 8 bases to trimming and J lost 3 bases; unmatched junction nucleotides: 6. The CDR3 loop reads CSIQGRDTEAFF. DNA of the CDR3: TGCAGTATACAGGGGCGCGACACTGAAGCTTTCTTT.

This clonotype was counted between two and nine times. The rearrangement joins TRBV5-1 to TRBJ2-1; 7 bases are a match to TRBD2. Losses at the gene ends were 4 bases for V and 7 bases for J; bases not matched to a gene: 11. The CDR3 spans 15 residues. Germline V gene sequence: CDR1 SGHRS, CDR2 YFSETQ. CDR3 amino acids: CASSPAPGLKNEQFF. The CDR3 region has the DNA TGCGCCAGCAGCCCCGCTCCGGGACTAAAAAATGAGCAGTTCTTC.

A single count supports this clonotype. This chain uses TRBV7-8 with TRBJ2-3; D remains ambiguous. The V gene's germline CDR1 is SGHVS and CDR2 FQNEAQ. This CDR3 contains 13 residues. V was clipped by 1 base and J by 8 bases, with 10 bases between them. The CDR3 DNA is TGTGCCAGCAGCTTAGAAGGCTCAGCTACGCAGTATTTT. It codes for CASSLEGSATQYF.

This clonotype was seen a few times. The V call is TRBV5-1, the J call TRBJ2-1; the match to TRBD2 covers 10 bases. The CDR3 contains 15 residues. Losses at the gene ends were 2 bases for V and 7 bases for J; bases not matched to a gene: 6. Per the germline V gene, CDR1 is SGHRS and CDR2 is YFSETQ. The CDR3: CASSLAGGPWNEQFF. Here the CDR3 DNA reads TGCGCCAGCAGCTTAGCGGGGGGGCCATGGAATGAGCAGTTCTTC.